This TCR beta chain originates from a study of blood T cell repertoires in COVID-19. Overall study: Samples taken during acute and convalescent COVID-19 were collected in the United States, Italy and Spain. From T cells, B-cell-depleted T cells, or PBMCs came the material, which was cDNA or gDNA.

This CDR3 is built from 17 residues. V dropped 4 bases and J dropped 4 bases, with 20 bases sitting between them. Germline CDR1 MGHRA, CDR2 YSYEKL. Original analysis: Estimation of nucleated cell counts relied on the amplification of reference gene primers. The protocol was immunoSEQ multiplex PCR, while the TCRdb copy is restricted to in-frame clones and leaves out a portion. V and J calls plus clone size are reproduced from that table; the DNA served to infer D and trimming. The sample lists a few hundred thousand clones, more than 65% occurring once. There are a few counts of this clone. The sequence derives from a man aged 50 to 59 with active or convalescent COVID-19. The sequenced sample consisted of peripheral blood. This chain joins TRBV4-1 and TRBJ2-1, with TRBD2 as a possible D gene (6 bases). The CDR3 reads CASSRKPGTGDYNEQFF. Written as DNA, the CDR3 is TGCGCCAGCAGCCGCAAGCCCGGGACGGGAGATTACAATGAGCAGTTCTTC.